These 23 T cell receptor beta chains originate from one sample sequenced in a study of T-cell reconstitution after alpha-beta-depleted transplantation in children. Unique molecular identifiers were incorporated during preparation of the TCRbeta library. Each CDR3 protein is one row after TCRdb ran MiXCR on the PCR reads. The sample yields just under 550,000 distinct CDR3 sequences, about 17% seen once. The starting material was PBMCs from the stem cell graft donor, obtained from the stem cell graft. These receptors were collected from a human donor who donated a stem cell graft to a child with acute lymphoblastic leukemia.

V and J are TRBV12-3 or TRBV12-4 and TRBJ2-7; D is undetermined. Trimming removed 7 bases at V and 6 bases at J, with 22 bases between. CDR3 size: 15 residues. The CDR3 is CASKQDAGPLGEQYF. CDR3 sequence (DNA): TGTGCCAGCAAGCAGGACGCCGGCCCACTCGGCGAGCAGTACTTC.

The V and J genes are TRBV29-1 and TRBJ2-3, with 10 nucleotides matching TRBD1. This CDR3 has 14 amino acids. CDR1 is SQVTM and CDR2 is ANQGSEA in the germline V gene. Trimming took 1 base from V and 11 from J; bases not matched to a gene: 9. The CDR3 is CSVEAPGTGALQYF. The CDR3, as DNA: TGCAGCGTTGAAGCCCCCGGGACAGGGGCCCTGCAGTATTTT.

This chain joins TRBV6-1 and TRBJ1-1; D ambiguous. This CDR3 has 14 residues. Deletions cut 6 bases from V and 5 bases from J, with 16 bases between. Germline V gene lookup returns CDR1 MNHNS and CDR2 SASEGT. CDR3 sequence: CASSSTPSYTEAFF. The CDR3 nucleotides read TGTGCCAGCAGCTCCACACCTTCTTATACTGAAGCTTTCTTT.

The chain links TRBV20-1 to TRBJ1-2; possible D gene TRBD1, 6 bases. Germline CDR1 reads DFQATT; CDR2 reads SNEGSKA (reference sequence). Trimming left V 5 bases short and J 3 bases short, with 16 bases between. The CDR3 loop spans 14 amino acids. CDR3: CSARKPGAYYGYTF. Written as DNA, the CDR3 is TGCAGTGCTCGAAAACCGGGGGCTTACTATGGCTACACCTTC.

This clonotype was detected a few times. DNA for the CDR3: TGTGCCAGCAGGGATAGCCAAAACGCAGGGGCGCTTGGCTACACCTTC. This codes for CASRDSQNAGALGYTF. The chain has TRBV6-1 and TRBJ1-2; a weak D match, TRBD1 (6 bases). The CDR3 consists of 16 residues. Trimming removed 6 bases from V and 7 bases from J, with 24 bases in between. Germline V gene sequence: CDR1 MNHNS, CDR2 SASEGT.

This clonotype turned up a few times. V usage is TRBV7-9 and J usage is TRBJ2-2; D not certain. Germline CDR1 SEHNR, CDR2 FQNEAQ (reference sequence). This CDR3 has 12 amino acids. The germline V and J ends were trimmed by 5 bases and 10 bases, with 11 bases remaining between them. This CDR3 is CASSTSGVELFF. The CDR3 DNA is TGTGCCAGCAGCACCTCTGGGGTGGAGCTGTTTTTT.

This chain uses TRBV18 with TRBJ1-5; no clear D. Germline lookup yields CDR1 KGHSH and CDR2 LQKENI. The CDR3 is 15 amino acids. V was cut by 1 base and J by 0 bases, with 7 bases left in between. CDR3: CASSPQDYSNQPQHF. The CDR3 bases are TGTGCCAGCTCACCACAGGACTATAGCAATCAGCCCCAGCATTTT.

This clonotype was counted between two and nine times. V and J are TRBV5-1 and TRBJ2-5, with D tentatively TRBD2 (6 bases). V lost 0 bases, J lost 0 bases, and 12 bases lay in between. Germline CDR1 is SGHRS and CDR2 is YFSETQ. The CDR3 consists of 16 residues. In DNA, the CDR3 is TGCGCCAGCAGCTTGGAGTCGGCGGGGTACCAAGAGACCCAGTACTTC. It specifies CASSLESAGYQETQYF.

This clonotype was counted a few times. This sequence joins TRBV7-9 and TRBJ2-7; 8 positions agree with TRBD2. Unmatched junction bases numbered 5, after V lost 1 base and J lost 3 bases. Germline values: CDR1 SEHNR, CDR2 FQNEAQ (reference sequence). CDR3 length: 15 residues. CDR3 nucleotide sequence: TGTGCCAGCAGCTTAGGACTAGCGACATTCTACGAGCAGTACTTC. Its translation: CASSLGLATFYEQYF.

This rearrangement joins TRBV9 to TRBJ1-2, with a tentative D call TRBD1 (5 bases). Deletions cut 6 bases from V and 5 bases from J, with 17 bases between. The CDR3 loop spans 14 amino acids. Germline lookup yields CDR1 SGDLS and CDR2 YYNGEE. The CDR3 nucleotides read TGTGCCAGCACCTCGGACACCAGTAATTATGGCTACACCTTC. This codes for CASTSDTSNYGYTF.

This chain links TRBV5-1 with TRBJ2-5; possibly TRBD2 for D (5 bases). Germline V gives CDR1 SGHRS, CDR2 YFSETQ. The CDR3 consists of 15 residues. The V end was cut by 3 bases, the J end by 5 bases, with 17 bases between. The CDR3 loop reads CASSWGATNGETQYF. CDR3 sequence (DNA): TGCGCCAGCAGCTGGGGAGCCACGAACGGGGAGACCCAGTACTTC.

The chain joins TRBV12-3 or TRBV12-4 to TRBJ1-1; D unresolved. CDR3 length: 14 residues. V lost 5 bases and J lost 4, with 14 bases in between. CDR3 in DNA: TGTGCCAGCAGTCCAGCGACCTCAACCACTGAAGCTTTCTTT. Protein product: CASSPATSTTEAFF.

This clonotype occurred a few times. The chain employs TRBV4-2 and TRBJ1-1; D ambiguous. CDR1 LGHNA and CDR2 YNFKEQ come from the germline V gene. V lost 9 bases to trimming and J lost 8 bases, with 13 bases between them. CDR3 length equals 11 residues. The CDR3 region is CASRRAGEAFF. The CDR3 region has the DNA TGTGCCAGTCGAAGAGCTGGGGAAGCTTTCTTT.

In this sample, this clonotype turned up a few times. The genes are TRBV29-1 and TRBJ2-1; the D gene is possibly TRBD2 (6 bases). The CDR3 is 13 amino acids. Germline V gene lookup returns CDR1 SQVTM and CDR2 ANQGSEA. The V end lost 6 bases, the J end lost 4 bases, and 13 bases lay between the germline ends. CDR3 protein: CSVSIAAYNEQFF. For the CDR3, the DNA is TGCAGCGTGTCGATAGCGGCTTACAATGAGCAGTTCTTC.

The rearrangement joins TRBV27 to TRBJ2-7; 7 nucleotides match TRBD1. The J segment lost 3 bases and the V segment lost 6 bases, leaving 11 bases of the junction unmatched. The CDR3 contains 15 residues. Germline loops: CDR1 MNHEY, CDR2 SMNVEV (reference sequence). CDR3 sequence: CASSLQGPVLYEQYF. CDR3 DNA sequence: TGTGCCAGCAGCCTACAGGGGCCGGTCCTCTACGAGCAGTACTTC.

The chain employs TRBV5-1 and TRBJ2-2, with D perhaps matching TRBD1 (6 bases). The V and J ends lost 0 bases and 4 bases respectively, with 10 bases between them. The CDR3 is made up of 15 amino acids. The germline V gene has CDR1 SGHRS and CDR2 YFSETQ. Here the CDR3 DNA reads TGCGCCAGCAGCTTGGCGGACAGAGGCACCGGGGAGCTGTTTTTT. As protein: CASSLADRGTGELFF. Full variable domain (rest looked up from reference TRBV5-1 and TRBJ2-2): KAGVTQTPRYLIKTRGQQVTLSCSPISGHRSVSWYQQTPGQGLQFLFEYFSETQRNKGNFPGRFSGRQFSNSRSEMNVSTLELGDSALYLCASSLADRGTGELFFGEGSRLTVL.

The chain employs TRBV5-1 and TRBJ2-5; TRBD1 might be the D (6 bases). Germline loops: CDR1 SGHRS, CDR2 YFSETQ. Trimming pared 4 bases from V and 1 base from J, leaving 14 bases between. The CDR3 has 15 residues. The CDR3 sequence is CASSGLGQIQETQYF. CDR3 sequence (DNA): TGCGCCAGCAGCGGGCTTGGACAGATCCAAGAGACCCAGTACTTC.

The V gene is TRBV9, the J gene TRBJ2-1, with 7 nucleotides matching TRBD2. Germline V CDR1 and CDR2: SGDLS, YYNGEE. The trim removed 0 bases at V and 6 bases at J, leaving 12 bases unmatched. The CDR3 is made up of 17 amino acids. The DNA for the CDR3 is TGTGCCAGCAGCGTAGTTCCAGCGGGATTCGAAGTCAATGAGCAGTTCTTC. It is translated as CASSVVPAGFEVNEQFF.

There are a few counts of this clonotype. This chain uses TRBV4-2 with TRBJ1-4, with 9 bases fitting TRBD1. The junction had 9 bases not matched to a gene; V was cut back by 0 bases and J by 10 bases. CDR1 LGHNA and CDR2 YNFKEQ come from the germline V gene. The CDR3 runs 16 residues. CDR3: CASSQETWDRVGKLFF. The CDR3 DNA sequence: TGTGCCAGCAGCCAAGAGACCTGGGACAGGGTCGGAAAACTGTTTTTT.

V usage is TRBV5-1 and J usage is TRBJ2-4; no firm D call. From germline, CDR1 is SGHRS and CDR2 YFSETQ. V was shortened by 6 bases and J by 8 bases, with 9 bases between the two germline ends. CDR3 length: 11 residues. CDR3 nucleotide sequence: TGCGCCAGCAATGATGGATACATTCAGTACTTC. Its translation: CASNDGYIQYF.

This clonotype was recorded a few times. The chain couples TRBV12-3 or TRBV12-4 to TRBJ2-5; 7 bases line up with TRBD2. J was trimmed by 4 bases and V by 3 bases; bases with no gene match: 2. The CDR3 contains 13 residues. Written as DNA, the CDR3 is TGTGCCAGCAGTTTGACTAGCTCAGAGACCCAGTACTTC. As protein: CASSLTSSETQYF.

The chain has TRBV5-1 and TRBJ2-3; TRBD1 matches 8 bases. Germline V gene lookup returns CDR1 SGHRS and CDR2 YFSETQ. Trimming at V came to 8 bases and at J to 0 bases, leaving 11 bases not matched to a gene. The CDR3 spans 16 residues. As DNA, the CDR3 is TGCGCCAGGGAAGAACAGGGGGTTCATAGCACAGATACGCAGTATTTT. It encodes CAREEQGVHSTDTQYF.

Here the CDR3 reads CASSFTGPGRGQETQYF. The CDR3 bases are TGTGCCAGCAGTTTCACAGGACCGGGACGGGGGCAAGAGACCCAGTACTTC. This chain joins TRBV27 and TRBJ2-5; TRBD2 might be the D (6 bases). Germline CDR1 MNHEY, CDR2 SMNVEV (reference sequence). The CDR3 is made up of 17 amino acids. The V gene lost 3 bases and the J gene lost 2 bases, with 19 bases spanning the gap.